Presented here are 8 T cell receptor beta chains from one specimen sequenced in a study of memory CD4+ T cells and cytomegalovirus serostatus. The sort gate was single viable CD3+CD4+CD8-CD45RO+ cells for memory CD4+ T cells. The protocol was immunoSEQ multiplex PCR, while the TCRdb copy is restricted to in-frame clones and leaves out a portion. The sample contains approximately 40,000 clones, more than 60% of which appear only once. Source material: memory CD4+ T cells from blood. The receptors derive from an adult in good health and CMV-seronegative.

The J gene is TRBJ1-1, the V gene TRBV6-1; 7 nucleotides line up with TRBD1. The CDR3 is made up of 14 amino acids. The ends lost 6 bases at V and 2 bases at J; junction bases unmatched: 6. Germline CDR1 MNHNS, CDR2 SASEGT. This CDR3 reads CASRGQGGNTEAFF. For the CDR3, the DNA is TGTGCCAGCAGGGGTCAAGGGGGCAACACTGAAGCTTTCTTT.

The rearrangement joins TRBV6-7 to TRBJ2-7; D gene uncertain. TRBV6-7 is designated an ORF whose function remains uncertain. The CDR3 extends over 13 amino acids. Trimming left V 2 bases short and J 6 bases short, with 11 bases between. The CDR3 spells CASSYTYSPEQYF. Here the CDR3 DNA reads TGTGCCAGCAGTTACACTTATAGCCCCGAGCAGTACTTC.

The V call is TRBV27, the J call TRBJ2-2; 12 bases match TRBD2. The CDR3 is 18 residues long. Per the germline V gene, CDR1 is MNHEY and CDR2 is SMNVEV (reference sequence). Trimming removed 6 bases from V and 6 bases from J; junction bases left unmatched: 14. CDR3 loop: CASSQRNTLAGGPGELFF. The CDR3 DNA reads TGTGCCAGCAGCCAACGCAACACTCTAGCGGGGGGGCCCGGGGAGCTGTTTTTT.

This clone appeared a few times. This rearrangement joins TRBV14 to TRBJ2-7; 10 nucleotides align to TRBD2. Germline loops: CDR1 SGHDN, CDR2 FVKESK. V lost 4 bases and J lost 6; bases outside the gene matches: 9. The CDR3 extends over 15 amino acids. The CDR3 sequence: CASSRPASGSSEQYF. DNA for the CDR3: TGTGCCAGCAGCCGTCCGGCTAGCGGGAGTAGCGAGCAGTACTTC.

The CDR3 DNA sequence: TGCGCCAGCAGCTTGGCGGGGGTCCTCCAAGAGACCCAGTACTTC. This encodes CASSLAGVLQETQYF. The V call is TRBV5-1, the J call TRBJ2-5; TRBD2 might be the D (6 bases). The germline V and J ends were trimmed by 0 bases and 1 base, with 10 bases remaining between them. Germline CDR1 reads SGHRS; CDR2 reads YFSETQ. The CDR3 covers 15 residues. The full variable domain, with the rest looked up from reference TRBV5-1 and TRBJ2-5, is KAGVTQTPRYLIKTRGQQVTLSCSPISGHRSVSWYQQTPGQGLQFLFEYFSETQRNKGNFPGRFSGRQFSNSRSEMNVSTLELGDSALYLCASSLAGVLQETQYFGPGTRLLVL.

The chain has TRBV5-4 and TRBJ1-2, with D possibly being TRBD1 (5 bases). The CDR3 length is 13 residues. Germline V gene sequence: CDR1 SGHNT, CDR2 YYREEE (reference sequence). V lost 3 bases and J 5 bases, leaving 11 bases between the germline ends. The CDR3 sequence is CASSSDRLYGYTF. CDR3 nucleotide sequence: TGTGCCAGCAGCTCAGACAGATTATATGGCTACACCTTC.

The chain's CDR3 is CATSKPGQGAREQYF. The DNA of the CDR3 is TGTGCCACCAGCAAACCGGGACAGGGGGCAAGGGAGCAGTACTTC. The chain couples TRBV15 to TRBJ2-7, with 12 bases identical to TRBD1. CDR3 length: 15 residues. V gave up 4 bases and J gave up 7 bases; unmatched junction bases: 8. Germline V gene sequence: CDR1 LNHNV, CDR2 YYDKDF (reference sequence).

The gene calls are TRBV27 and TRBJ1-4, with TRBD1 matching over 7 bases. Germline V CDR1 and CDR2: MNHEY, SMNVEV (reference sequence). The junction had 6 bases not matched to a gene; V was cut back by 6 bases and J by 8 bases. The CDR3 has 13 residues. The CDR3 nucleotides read TGTGCCAGCAGAGGGACAGACGAAGAAAAACTGTTTTTT. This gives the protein CASRGTDEEKLFF.